This is a list of T cell receptor beta chains from one sample in a study of regulatory T cells in long-lasting Graves disease. Using its own MiXCR run on the multiplex PCR reads, TCRdb lists one record per CDR3 protein. This table has approximately 690,000 distinct CDR3 sequences, around 30% appearing once. This specimen consisted of peripheral blood mononuclear cells (PBMCs), obtained when the disease was refractory, from a patient treated with antithyroid drugs. The receptor source for this set is a female donor with Graves disease. CDR3s include the opening cysteine and the closing phenylalanine or tryptophan. For some rows the clone size is stated as once, few or many, or as a class when expanded; others skip it.

v_gene	len	abundance	CDR3aa
TRBV14	15	-	CASSQGRRWQETQYF
TRBV12-3/TRBV12-4	14	-	CATMRGVLNEKLFF
TRBV12-3/TRBV12-4	13	many	CASSSKPGEALRF
TRBV5-1	15	few	CASSLLGTENTEAFF
TRBV28	18	few	CASSPRKDRGDMNTEAFF
TRBV27	13	-	CASSYRETYEQYF
TRBV20-1	18	few	CSARLLRGDRSSNQPQHF
TRBV9	14	few	CASSVGGLWNEQYF
TRBV6-1	13	many	CASSEYGNEKLFF
TRBV19	15	-	CASSMPGKTKNIQYF
TRBV12-3/TRBV12-4	13	-	CASREYSGNTIYF
TRBV12-3/TRBV12-4	15	many	CASSLGTGRDSPLHF
TRBV10-3	14	once	CAISRTVLPYEQYF
TRBV29-1	12	few	CSVKDSAYEQYF
TRBV5-1	19	-	CARSGLPGQLMIGDRELFF
TRBV28	14	many	CASSLSPEFYGYTF
TRBV7-6	15	-	CASSSSGTLNTEAFF
TRBV6-1	15	few	CASSPGPGWRTPQHF
TRBV5-1	11	-	CASTDLYGYTF
TRBV12-3/TRBV12-4	13	-	CASGLAGPYEQYF
TRBV24-1	15	few	CATSDWDRGRVGYTF
TRBV19	13	-	CASGEGMNTEAFF
TRBV20-1	17	-	CSARGGGPGREGETQYF
TRBV3-1	13	once	CASGGRGNQPQHF
TRBV7-3	14	-	CASSLGPRLHEQYF
TRBV11-2	15	-	CASSLVGGLRSPLHF
TRBV7-6	15	-	CASSLGGDLNYGYTF
TRBV6-5	16	few	CASSSAGTSGSGELFF
TRBV29-1	14	few	CSVVDGTGDYGYTF
TRBV10-2	14	few	CASSPGLLTFEAFF
TRBV28	15	many	CASSSLTATNEKLFF
TRBV25-1	16	-	CASSDYDRGRGNGYTF
TRBV3-1	16	-	CASSQAGGVGDTEAFF
TRBV10-3	11	few	CAISELYGYTF